What follows are 12 T cell receptor beta chains derived from one specimen sequenced in a study of T cell repertoires in cytomegalovirus infection. TCRdb ran MiXCR on the reads and lists one entry per CDR3 protein. The sample consists of more than 400,000 distinct CDR3 sequences, approximately 25% of them appearing once. Source material: PBMCs. Receptors originate from a human donor in good health (CMV status not recorded). Some clones in this sample may be carry-over from other donors' samples.

The chain recombines TRBV12-5 with TRBJ2-1; D is possibly TRBD2 (6 bases). The V gene lost 5 bases and the J gene lost 8 bases, with 19 bases spanning the gap. The CDR3 loop spans 15 amino acids. CDR1 LGHNT and CDR2 FRNRAP come from the germline V gene. CDR3 nucleotides: TGTGCTAGTGGTGATAGCGGCCTGGGCGACTATGAGCAGTTCTTC. It encodes CASGDSGLGDYEQFF.

This clonotype has a single count. The chain carries TRBV20-1 and TRBJ2-4; D is unresolved. CDR1 and CDR2 from the germline V gene are DFQATT and SNEGSKA (reference sequence). This CDR3 is built from 15 residues. With 4 bases removed from V and 0 bases from J, the gap between germline ends came to 13 bases. The CDR3 sequence: CSAIRTGLAKNIQYF. CDR3 DNA: TGCAGTGCTATAAGGACCGGGCTAGCCAAAAACATTCAGTACTTC.

The sample holds many counts of this clonotype. The CDR3 bases are TGTGCCAGCAGCCCATGGGGCACAGATACGCAGTATTTT. Translation: CASSPWGTDTQYF. This chain uses TRBV7-2 with TRBJ2-3; D unresolved. Trimming stripped 5 bases from V and 1 base from J, with 7 bases between. The CDR3 spans 13 residues. Germline assignment: CDR1 SGHTA and CDR2 FQGNSA.

This chain links TRBV20-1 with TRBJ2-1, with 13 bases lining up with TRBD2. V was clipped by 4 bases and J by 8 bases; unmatched bases: 8. In germline, CDR1 is DFQATT, CDR2 SNEGSKA (reference sequence). This CDR3 region has 15 residues. This CDR3 reads CSATGTSGTADEQFF. CDR3 DNA: TGCAGTGCTACCGGGACTAGCGGGACGGCGGATGAGCAGTTCTTC.

This clonotype was observed many times. The V gene is TRBV6-2 or TRBV6-3, the J gene TRBJ2-3, with 10 bases fitting TRBD2. V shed 0 bases, J shed 5 bases, and the junction held 5 bases outside the gene matches. The CDR3 has 16 residues. The germline gives CDR1 MNHEY, CDR2 SVGEGT. In nucleotides, the CDR3 is TGTGCCAGCAGTTACTCGTTTCGACTAGCGGGAGATACGCAGTATTTT. Translated: CASSYSFRLAGDTQYF.

DNA of the CDR3: TGTGCCAGCAGCCCTACGACCAATCAGCCCCAGCATTTT. The encoded protein is CASSPTTNQPQHF. V and J are TRBV7-2 and TRBJ1-5, with unresolved D. The CDR3 has 13 residues. The V end was cut by 5 bases, the J end by 3 bases, with 8 bases between. Looked up from germline, CDR1 is SGHTA and CDR2 is FQGNSA.

The sample holds many counts of this clonotype. The V and J genes are TRBV6-2 or TRBV6-3 and TRBJ2-5; D not certain. Trimming removed 6 bases from V and 1 base from J, with 9 bases in between. There are 13 residues in the CDR3. CDR1 and CDR2 from the germline V gene are MNHEY and SVGEGT. The CDR3 region is CASRELAQETQYF. CDR3 DNA: TGTGCCAGCAGGGAACTGGCCCAAGAGACCCAGTACTTC.

This clonotype was counted once. The chain joins TRBV7-6 to TRBJ1-2; tentatively, D is TRBD1 (5 bases). Trimming stripped 5 bases from V and 6 bases from J, with 16 bases between. This CDR3 is 14 amino acids long. Germline V CDR1 and CDR2: SGHVS, FNYEAQ. CDR3 residues: CASSPPRGVDGYTF. The CDR3 DNA sequence: TGTGCCAGCAGCCCCCCTAGAGGGGTCGATGGCTACACCTTC.

This chain links TRBV10-2 with TRBJ2-5; 14 bases match TRBD2. The CDR3 is 16 residues long. With 6 bases clipped from V and 7 bases from J, the junction kept 10 bases outside the gene matches. CDR1 is WSHSY and CDR2 is SAAADI in the germline V gene. The CDR3 spells CASSPLTSGRAGTQYF. The CDR3 nucleotides read TGCGCCAGCAGCCCCTTGACTAGCGGGAGGGCCGGGACCCAGTACTTC.

CDR3 amino acids: CASSPRTTAETQYF. CDR3 nucleotide sequence: TGTGCCAGCAGCCCCAGGACCACCGCGGAGACCCAGTACTTC. This chain links TRBV11-3 with TRBJ2-5; D not resolved. Germline lookup yields CDR1 SGHNT and CDR2 YENEEA. V was shortened by 5 bases and J by 5 bases, with 15 bases between the two germline ends. This CDR3 comprises 14 residues. Full variable domain (rest looked up from reference TRBV11-3 and TRBJ2-5): EAGVVQSPRYKIIEKKQPVAFWCNPISGHNTLYWYLQNLGQGPELLIRYENEEAVDDSQLPKDRFSAERLKGVDSTLKIQPAELGDSAVYLCASSPRTTAETQYFGPGTRLLVL.

This clonotype was seen more than once but under ten times. J is TRBJ1-3 and V is TRBV19; D gene uncertain. The V end was cut by 6 bases, the J end by 2 bases, with 23 bases between. The germline V gene has CDR1 LNHDA and CDR2 SQIVND (reference sequence). The CDR3 is made up of 18 amino acids. The CDR3 nucleotides are TGTGCCAGTAGCCCCGGCGGAGGTATCTCCTGGGCTGGAAACACCATATATTTT. This encodes CASSPGGGISWAGNTIYF.

This clonotype was detected a few times. The CDR3 is CASSVGQNTQETQYF. Written as DNA, the CDR3 is TGTGCCAGCAGTGTAGGACAGAACACTCAAGAGACCCAGTACTTC. J is TRBJ2-5 and V is TRBV28; TRBD1 is a possible D gene (6 bases). The CDR3 totals 15 residues. V shed 5 bases and J shed 2 bases, with 15 bases lying between them. The germline CDR1 and CDR2 sequences are MDHEN and SYDVKM.